This TCR beta chain was profiled in a study of healthy donors' naive CD4 and CD8 T cells. On the study more broadly: Three donor age groups were sampled: 20-25, 40-50 and 60-70 years; half female. Notes on the study in general: Alpha and beta chains were sequenced in bulk without pairing. Negatively charged CDR3s marked CD8+ lineage; positively charged CDR3s marked CD4+ lineage. Most V and J genes were reportedly biased between naive CD4+ and CD8+ cells.

Starting from approximately 500 ng of total RNA, TCR libraries were made with linear amplification. TCRdb re-called the reads through MiXCR, storing one row per CDR3 protein. This sample has about 180,000 distinct CDR3 sequences, with around 74% found just once. V was shortened by 3 bases and J by 0 bases, with 9 bases between the two germline ends. The germline CDR1 and CDR2 sequences are MGHDK and SYGVNS. This CDR3 contains 15 residues. As to this clonotype: The target antigen is unknown.

The chain joins TRBV25-1 to TRBJ2-1, with a weak D call TRBD2 (6 bases). The specimen was naive CD4+ and CD8+ T cells sorted from blood, pooled from several donors. The clonotype originates from a pool of human donors in good health; the sample pools cells from several healthy donors. Here the CDR3 DNA reads TGTGCCAGCAGTGATCTGGGAGGCTCCTACAATGAGCAGTTCTTC. Encoded protein: CASSDLGGSYNEQFF.